The entry below describes one TCR beta chain. This clone was counted many times. No cognate antigen has been identified for it. Base qualities are not at hand, and no much larger clone is one base apart. In total, just over 650 healthy bone marrow donors made up the cohort. All cohort members were sampled while nominally healthy, although unrecorded immune exposures were likely present. The donor was CMV seronegative and was included in the group of a few hundred seronegative cohort members. Each donor provided a peripheral blood sample, and peripheral blood mononuclear cells were used for TCR beta sequencing. Genomic DNA extraction from the blood cell samples was performed with the Qiagen DNeasy Blood Extraction Kit. These data originate in a study of cytomegalovirus exposure and HLA in healthy donors (dated by TCRdb to 2016 to 2017). Broadly, across the study: An earlier analysis of some 550 of the donors reported 250 to 300 Gb of sequence data and more than 90 million unique TCR beta sequences from 150 million to 200 million T cells. In a later genetic analysis, genome-wide SNP genotypes for about 65% of the roughly 700 donors were used, and that subset was treated as a discovery cohort. Every repertoire in the discovery cohort had been generated on one and the same sequencing platform. To decide whether each TCR beta V gene segment behaved as functional or pseudogenic, an earlier analysis of some 570 of the donors relied on high-throughput TCR beta sequencing. An early release that covered some 640 HLA-typed donors contained around 300 gigabases of sequencing data and around 80 million unique TCR sequences. High-throughput TCR immunosequencing, statistical association of individual TCRs with disease status, and machine learning were combined to predict cytomegalovirus infection status. Besides the first cohort of approximately 710 subjects, a separate validation cohort made up of 120 or so different subjects was used. Rather than using new phenotypic data, the later analysis identified candidate immune exposures from TCR beta sequences and from how often those sequences occurred across donors. The aim of the study was to test whether cataloging public T cell receptors could identify signatures of past pathogen exposure. Across about 370 genotyped donors of the cohort, an average of approximately 240,000 unique TCR beta nucleotide sequences per donor were sequenced, and approximately 19% of those sequences were non-productive. About 5 DR-DQ haplotypes were handled as single units for association and clustering, since linkage in the cohort was strong. Using immunosequencing, the study profiled T cell repertoires from approximately 700 subjects and related those repertoires to cytomegalovirus serostatus. To study patterns of TCR occurrence, a later analysis re-analyzed previously published TCR beta repertoires from several hundred donors and added high-resolution HLA genotyping. Of the roughly 410 genotyped donors, approximately 80% were placed in the genetic ancestry cluster associated with self-reported Caucasian donors. Alongside the repertoire data, information on donor age, sex, ethnicity and CMV serostatus was compiled. The number of typed donors differed by locus: about 620-640 for A, B, C, DRB1 and DQB1; some 540 for DQA1; approximately 600 for DPA1; and about 470 for DPB1. HLA typing covered class I and class II loci at four-digit resolution. General conclusions and limits of the study: A later analysis found that most CMV-associated TCR beta chains appeared HLA-restricted, with HLA associations seemingly driven largely by CMV exposure. In vitro tests confirmed that three of the cytomegalovirus-associated TCR beta chains recognize cytomegalovirus antigens. The sequencing pipeline was judged likely to have produced a cluster of highly shared sequence variants as a technical artifact. In this cohort, only TCR beta chains were sequenced, and detectable features were limited by the absence of alpha or paired-chain data. Compared with equally common non-associated chains, HLA-associated TCR beta chains in a later analysis were more clonally expanded and had lower generation probabilities. The earlier analysis of approximately 540 of the donors excluded fewer than 20 rarely observed V segments, including chromosome 9 orphons, because counts were too low. The only immune exposure information available for the cohort was CMV serostatus. Compared with the 666-donor mean, donors in an Asian-associated ancestry cluster had fewer N-insertions in productive TCRs, according to a later genetic analysis. In a later analysis, the rate of TCR association differed among HLA loci, with DRB1 alleles having the most associated TCRs and HLA-C alleles having the fewest. In the study, 164 TCR beta chains were listed as associated with cytomegalovirus. V-gene and J-gene trimming of TCR beta chains was associated with a missense DCLRE1C variant in a later genetic analysis, and the association was replicated in an independent cohort. Because HLA typing was unavailable for some donors at each locus, only the typed subset was used in association tests. The authors suggested that the approach could potentially be generalized to other disease states and immunological phenotypes. At a false discovery rate of 0.05, a later analysis linked 16,951 TCR beta sequences to specific HLA alleles. Some IMGT-functional V segments, including TRBV6-2 and TRBV6-3, could not be told apart with the 87-base-pair reads, so those segments were excluded. While some public TCRs were present in many individuals, most TCR sequences turned up only very rarely across donors. Strong co-occurrence of HLA alleles, especially DR and DQ, made assigning TCR associations to individual alleles difficult. Correlated functional status among segregating V segments might be attributable to linkage disequilibrium, but an unknown experimental factor could not be ruled out. Several of the top co-occurrence clusters appeared to be linked to parvovirus B19, influenza, CMV and Epstein-Barr virus, according to a later analysis. A further reported finding was that TCR beta sequences accurately predicted the HLA-A and HLA-B alleles for most subjects in the first cohort. In an earlier analysis of approximately 600 of the donors, most TCR beta V segments were observed in productive rearrangements about 90% or about 30% of the time, broadly matching IMGT annotations. Roughly uniform sequencing depth across donors was assumed in presence/absence analyses, although this assumption may not hold. The classifier was reported to diagnose cytomegalovirus status with high specificity and sensitivity in both the original cohort and the validation cohort.

The germline V gene (reference sequence) yields MNHEY for CDR1 and SMNVEV for CDR2. The CDR3, from cysteine to phenylalanine, totals 14 residues. Of all the DNA, just the CDR3 is kept, 42 bases in frame from base 1. Compared with germline, V lacks 5 bases and J lacks 1 base; bases without a gene match: 2. Library preparation used the immunoSEQ multiplex PCR assay. A mixture of 60 forward primers for TCR Vbeta segments and 13 reverse primers for TCR Jbeta segments was used in the multiplex PCR. Amplification of the CDR3 region of rearranged TCR beta genes was performed with a multiplex PCR assay on genomic DNA. The amplified TCR beta libraries were sequenced on the Illumina HiSeq System as 87-base-pair reads. In the original analysis: A later analysis tallied roughly 80 million unique TCR beta chains across the 666 repertoires, and around 9.9 million of those chains were shared by two or more donors. A nearest-neighbor algorithm error-corrected the raw reads and collapsed the reads into unique sequences, merging closely related sequences to remove PCR and sequencing errors. To assign V, D and J gene segments, CDR3 sequences were aligned to IMGT reference sequences. Each retained sequence needed at least a six-nucleotide match to both a V gene segment and a J gene segment. Rearrangements were classified as productive when the CDR3 lacked stop codons and remained in frame with V and J, and all other rearrangements were classified as non-productive. CDR3 was defined by IMGT convention, running from the second conserved V-encoded cysteine to the conserved J-encoded phenylalanine. The earlier analysis of 500 to 600 of the donors excluded sequences that lacked an unambiguous match to a single V gene segment. An earlier analysis of approximately 590 of the donors called V segments functional above 56.7% productive rearrangements and segregating when the between-donor standard deviation exceeded 5%. To diagnose cytomegalovirus status from the catalog of TCR beta chain sequences, a statistical classification framework was built. In a later analysis, TCR nucleotide sequences were compared against IMGT/GENE-DB human TR gene sequences so that V and J genes could be assigned. A later analysis assigned CDR3 sequences and most-parsimonious VDJ recombination scenarios with the TCRdist pipeline. In a later analysis, each TCR beta chain was defined by its CDR3 amino acid sequence together with its V-gene family, and reads without a unique V-gene family were excluded. In a later analysis, several hundred highly shared, low-generation-probability nucleotide sequences were removed to address suspected cross-contamination and a sequencing artifact. For each public chain, a later analysis derived a clonal expansion index from normalized ranks of inferred template counts within each repertoire. Generation probabilities in a later analysis came from a VDJ recombination model fitted to out-of-frame rearrangements, and those results were checked against IGoR. In a later analysis, TCR-TCR, TCR-HLA and TCR-CMV co-occurrence was scored with hypergeometric tests, and a repertoire-size bias correction was applied to TCR pairs. In a later analysis, false discovery rates were estimated by permuting HLA or CMV assignments 20 times. In a later analysis, co-occurring TCRs were grouped using DBSCAN, with TCRdist sequence similarity added in when clustering inside HLA-allele-positive subsets. Repertoires with fewer than 30,000 or more than 120,000 public chains, plus five repertoires with anomalous nucleotide sharing, were excluded from co-occurrence clustering. TCRdb mirrors the immuneACCESS table, restricted to in-frame sequences. Some clones are absent from its copies; in checked studies, under half trace to an unresolved V gene, and the reason for the others is unknown. V and J calls and clone size are those listed in that table; D and trimming were worked out from the DNA. The sample table holds under 150,000 clones, of which over 60% were seen once. The ten largest make up over 0.8% of the sample.

The chain links TRBV27 with TRBJ1-1; TRBD1 fits 9 bases in the junction. Sequenced sample: PBMCs. The origin of this receptor is a woman in her sixties in good health and CMV-seronegative. The nucleotide sequence reads as follows: TGTGCCAGCAGTACGGGACAGGGGAACACTGAAGCTTTCTTT. It specifies CASSTGQGNTEAFF.